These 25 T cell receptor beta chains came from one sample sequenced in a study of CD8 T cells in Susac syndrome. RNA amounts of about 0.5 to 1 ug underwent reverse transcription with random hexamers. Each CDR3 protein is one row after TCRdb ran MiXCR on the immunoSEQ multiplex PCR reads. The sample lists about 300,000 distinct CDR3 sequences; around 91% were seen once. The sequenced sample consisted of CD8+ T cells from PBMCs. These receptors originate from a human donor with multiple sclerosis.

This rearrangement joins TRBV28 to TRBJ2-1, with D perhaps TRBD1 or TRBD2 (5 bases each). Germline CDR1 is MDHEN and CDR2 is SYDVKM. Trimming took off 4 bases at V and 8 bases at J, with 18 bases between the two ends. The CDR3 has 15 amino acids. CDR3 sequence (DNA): TGTGCCAGCAGTTCCCGGGACCTGCCGACGGATGAGCAGTTCTTC. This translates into CASSSRDLPTDEQFF.

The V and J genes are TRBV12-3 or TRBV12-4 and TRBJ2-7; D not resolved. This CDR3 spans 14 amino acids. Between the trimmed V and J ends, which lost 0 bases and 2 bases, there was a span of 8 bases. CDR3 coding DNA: TGTGCCAGCAGTTTAGCGCGGTTCCCCTACGAGCAGTACTTC. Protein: CASSLARFPYEQYF.

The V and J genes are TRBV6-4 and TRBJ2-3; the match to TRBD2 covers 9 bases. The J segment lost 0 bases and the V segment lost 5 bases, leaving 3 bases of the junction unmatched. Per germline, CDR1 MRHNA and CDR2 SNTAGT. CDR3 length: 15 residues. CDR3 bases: TGTGCCAGCAGTCATACTAGCGGGAGCACAGATACGCAGTATTTT. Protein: CASSHTSGSTDTQYF.

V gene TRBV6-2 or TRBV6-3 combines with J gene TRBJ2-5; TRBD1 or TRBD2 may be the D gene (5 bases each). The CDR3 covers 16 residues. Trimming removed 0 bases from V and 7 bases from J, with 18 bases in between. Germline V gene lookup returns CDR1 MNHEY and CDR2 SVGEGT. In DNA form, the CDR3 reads TGTGCCAGCAGTTACTCTGAAACCGTCGGGGCTGGGACCCAGTACTTC. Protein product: CASSYSETVGAGTQYF.

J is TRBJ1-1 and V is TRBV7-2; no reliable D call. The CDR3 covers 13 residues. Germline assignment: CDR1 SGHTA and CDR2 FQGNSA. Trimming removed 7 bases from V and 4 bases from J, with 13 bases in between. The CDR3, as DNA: TGTGCCAGCACCCCAAATGGGTTCACTGAAGCTTTCTTT. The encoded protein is CASTPNGFTEAFF.

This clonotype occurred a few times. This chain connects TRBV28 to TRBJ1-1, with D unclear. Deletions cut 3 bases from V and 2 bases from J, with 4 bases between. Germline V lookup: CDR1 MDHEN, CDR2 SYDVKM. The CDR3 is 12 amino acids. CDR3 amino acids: CASSFRNTEAFF. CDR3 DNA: TGTGCCAGCAGTTTTAGAAACACTGAAGCTTTCTTT.

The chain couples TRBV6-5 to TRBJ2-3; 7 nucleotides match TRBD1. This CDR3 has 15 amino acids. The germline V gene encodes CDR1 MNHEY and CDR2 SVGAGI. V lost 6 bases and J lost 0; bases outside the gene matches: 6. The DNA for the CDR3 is TGTGCCAGCAGGACAGGGAATCTAAGCACAGATACGCAGTATTTT. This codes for CASRTGNLSTDTQYF.

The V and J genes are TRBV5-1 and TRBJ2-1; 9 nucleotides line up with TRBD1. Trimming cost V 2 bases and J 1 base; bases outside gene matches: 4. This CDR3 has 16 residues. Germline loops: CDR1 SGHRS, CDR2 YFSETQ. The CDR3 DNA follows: TGCGCCAGCAGCTTAGGACAGGGGATGTCCTACAATGAGCAGTTCTTC. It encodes CASSLGQGMSYNEQFF.

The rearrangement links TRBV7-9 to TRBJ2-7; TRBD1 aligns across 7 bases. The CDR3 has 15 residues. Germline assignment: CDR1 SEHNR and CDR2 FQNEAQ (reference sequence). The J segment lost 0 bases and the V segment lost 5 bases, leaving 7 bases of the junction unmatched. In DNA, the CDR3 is TGTGCCAGCAGCGGTACGGGACAGAACTCCTACGAGCAGTACTTC. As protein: CASSGTGQNSYEQYF. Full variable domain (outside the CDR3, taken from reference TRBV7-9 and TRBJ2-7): DTGVSQNPRHKITKRGQNVTFRCDPISEHNRLYWYRQTLGQGPEFLTYFQNEAQLEKSRLLSDRFSAERPKGSFSTLEIQRTEQGDSAMYLCASSGTGQNSYEQYFGPGTRLTVT.

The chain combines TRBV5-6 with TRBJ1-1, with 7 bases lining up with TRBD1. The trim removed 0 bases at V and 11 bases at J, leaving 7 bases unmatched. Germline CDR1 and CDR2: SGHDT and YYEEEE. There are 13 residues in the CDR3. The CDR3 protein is CASSLGTGQPAFF. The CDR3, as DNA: TGTGCCAGCAGCTTGGGGACAGGCCAACCGGCTTTCTTT.

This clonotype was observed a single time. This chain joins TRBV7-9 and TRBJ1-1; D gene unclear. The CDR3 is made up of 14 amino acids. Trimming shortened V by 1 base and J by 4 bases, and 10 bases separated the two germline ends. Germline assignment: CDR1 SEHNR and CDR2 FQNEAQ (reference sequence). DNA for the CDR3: TGTGCCAGCAGCTTAGTCAACAATCCCACTGAAGCTTTCTTT. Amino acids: CASSLVNNPTEAFF.

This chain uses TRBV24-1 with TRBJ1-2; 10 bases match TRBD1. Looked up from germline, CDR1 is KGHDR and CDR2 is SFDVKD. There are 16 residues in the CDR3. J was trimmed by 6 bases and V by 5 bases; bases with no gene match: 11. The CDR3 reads CATSGYTGTGVHGYTF. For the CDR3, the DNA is TGTGCCACCAGTGGTTACACCGGGACAGGGGTTCATGGCTACACCTTC.

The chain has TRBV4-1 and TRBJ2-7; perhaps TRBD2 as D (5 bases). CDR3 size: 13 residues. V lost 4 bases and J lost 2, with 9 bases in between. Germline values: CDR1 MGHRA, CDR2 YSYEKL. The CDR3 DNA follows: TGCGCCAGCAGCCCCGAGGGCGCCTACGAGCAGTACTTC. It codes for CASSPEGAYEQYF.

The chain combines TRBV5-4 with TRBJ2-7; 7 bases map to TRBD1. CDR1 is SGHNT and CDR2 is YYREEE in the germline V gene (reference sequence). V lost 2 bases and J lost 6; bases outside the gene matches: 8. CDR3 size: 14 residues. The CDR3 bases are TGTGCCAGCAGCTTCACAGGGGTCGAGACCGAGCAGTACTTC. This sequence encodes CASSFTGVETEQYF.

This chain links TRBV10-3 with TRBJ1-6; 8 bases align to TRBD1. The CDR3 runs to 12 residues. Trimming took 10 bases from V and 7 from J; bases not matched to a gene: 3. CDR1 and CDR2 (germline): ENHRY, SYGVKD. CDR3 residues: CATGQGNSPLHF. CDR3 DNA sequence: TGTGCCACAGGACAGGGAAATTCACCCCTCCACTTT.

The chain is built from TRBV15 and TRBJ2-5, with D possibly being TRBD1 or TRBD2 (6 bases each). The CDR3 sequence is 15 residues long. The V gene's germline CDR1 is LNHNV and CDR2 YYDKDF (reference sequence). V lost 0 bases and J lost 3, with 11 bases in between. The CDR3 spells CATSRDGGLKETQYF. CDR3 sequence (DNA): TGTGCCACCAGCAGAGATGGGGGGCTCAAAGAGACCCAGTACTTC.

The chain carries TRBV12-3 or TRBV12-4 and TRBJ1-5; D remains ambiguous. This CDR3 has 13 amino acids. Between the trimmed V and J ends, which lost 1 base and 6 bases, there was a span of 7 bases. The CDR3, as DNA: TGTGCCAGCAGTTTAGGGCCGGGTCAGCCCCAGCATTTT. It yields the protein CASSLGPGQPQHF.

The CDR3 DNA is TGTGCCAGCAGCCCTCGACCCGCAGGACCACTAGCGAGTGGTCAAGAGACCCAGTACTTC. Protein sequence: CASSPRPAGPLASGQETQYF. The V gene is TRBV12-3 or TRBV12-4, the J gene TRBJ2-5; 7 bases align to TRBD2. V lost 6 bases and J lost 2; bases outside the gene matches: 24. CDR3 size: 20 residues.

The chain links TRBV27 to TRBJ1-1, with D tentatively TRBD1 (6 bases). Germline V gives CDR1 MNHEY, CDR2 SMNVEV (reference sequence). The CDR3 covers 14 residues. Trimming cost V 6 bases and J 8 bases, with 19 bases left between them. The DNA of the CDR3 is TGTGCCAGCAGCCAAGCTACAGGGTGGGGGGAAGCTTTCTTT. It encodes CASSQATGWGEAFF.

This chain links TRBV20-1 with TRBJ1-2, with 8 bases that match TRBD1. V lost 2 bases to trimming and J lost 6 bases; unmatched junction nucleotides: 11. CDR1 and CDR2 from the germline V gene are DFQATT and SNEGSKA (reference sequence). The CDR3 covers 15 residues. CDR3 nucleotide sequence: TGCAGTGCTAGATCAAGGACAGGGAGAGCGGATGGCTACACCTTC. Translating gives CSARSRTGRADGYTF.

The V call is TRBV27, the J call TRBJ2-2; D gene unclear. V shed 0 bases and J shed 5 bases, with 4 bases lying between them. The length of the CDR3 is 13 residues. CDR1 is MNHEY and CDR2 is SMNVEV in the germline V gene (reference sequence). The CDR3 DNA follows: TGTGCCAGCAGTTTATCAGAGACCGGGGAGCTGTTTTTT. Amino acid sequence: CASSLSETGELFF.

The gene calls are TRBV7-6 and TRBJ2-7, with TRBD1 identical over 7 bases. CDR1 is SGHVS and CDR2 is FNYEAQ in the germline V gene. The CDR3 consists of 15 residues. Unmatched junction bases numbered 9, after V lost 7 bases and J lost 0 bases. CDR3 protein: CASTLTPGGSYEQYF. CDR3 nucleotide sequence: TGTGCCAGCACCCTAACCCCAGGGGGCTCCTACGAGCAGTACTTC.

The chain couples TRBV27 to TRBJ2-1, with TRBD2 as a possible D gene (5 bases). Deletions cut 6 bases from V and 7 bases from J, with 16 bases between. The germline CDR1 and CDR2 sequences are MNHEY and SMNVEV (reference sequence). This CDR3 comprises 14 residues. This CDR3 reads CASSLAPAWNEQFF. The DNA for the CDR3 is TGTGCCAGCAGCCTAGCTCCCGCATGGAATGAGCAGTTCTTC.

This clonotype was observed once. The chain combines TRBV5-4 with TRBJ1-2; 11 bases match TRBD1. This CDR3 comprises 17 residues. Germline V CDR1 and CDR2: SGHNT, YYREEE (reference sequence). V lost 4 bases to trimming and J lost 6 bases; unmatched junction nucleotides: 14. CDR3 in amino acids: CASSEGTGGVMLDGYTF. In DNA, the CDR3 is TGTGCCAGCAGCGAGGGGACAGGGGGTGTTATGCTGGATGGCTACACCTTC.

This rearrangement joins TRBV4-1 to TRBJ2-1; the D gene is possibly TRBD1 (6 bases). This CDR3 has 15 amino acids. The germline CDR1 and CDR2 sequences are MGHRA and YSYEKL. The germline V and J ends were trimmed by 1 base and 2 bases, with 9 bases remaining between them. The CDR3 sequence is CASSQGDMTYNEQFF. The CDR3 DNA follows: TGCGCCAGCAGCCAAGGGGACATGACCTACAATGAGCAGTTCTTC.